The 29 T cell receptor beta chains presented below share a single source sample, sequenced in a study of human T cells and chemical hapten exposure. In TCRdb, the RACE reads were re-called with MiXCR into one record per CDR3 protein. The sample lists 180,000 or so distinct CDR3 sequences; roughly 30% were seen once. Stated time point: pre-sensitization, week 0. Treatment: therapeutic diphenylcyclopropenone sensitization with weekly scalp DPC. The starting material was whole blood, obtained in connection with sensitization to the hapten diphenylcyclopropenone (DPC). Every receptor here comes from a woman in her twenties or thirties with alopecia areata. Some clones in this sample may be carry-over from other donors' samples.

This clonotype has just a few counts. The chain employs TRBV29-1 and TRBJ2-3; possibly TRBD1 for D (5 bases). V was clipped by 2 bases and J by 0 bases, with 12 bases between them. CDR3 length: 15 amino acids. Germline assignment: CDR1 SQVTM and CDR2 ANQGSEA. CDR3 amino acids: CSVESLGVSTDTQYF. CDR3 in DNA: TGCAGCGTTGAATCCTTAGGGGTTAGCACAGATACGCAGTATTTT.

The V call is TRBV28, the J call TRBJ2-2; 10 nucleotides agree with TRBD2. Germline-derived CDR1 and CDR2 are MDHEN and SYDVKM. This CDR3 spans 17 amino acids. V dropped 1 base and J dropped 3; count of bases not matched to a gene: 5. The CDR3 DNA reads as TGTGCCAGCAGTTTATTGTCTAGCGGGGGTCACACCGGGGAGCTGTTTTTT. Residues: CASSLLSSGGHTGELFF.

The V gene is TRBV5-1, the J gene TRBJ2-1; tentatively, D is TRBD2 (5 bases). V lost 2 bases and J 8 bases, leaving 5 bases between the germline ends. Germline V CDR1 and CDR2: SGHRS, YFSETQ. The CDR3 extends over 11 amino acids. CDR3 protein: CASSFSDEQFF. CDR3 in DNA: TGCGCCAGCAGCTTTAGCGATGAGCAGTTCTTC.

This clonotype has a handful of counts. The CDR3 DNA follows: TGTGCCAGCCAAGGTGTACAGGCACAGGGGGGGACTGAAGCTTTCTTT. It yields the protein CASQGVQAQGGTEAFF. V gene TRBV2 combines with J gene TRBJ1-1; 8 bases line up with TRBD1. V was clipped by 8 bases and J by 5 bases; unmatched bases: 16. The germline gives CDR1 SNHLY, CDR2 FYNNEI. The length of the CDR3 is 16 residues.

This chain links TRBV24-1 with TRBJ2-5; D tentatively fits TRBD1 or TRBD2 (5 bases each). V gave up 10 bases and J gave up 1 base, with 12 bases separating them. Germline V CDR1 and CDR2: KGHDR, SFDVKD. The CDR3 covers 13 residues. CDR3 DNA sequence: TGTGCCACTAGGGACCGGGCCCAAGAGACCCAGTACTTC. This gives the protein CATRDRAQETQYF.

This clonotype was seen more than once but under ten times. This rearrangement joins TRBV6-6 to TRBJ1-1; 7 positions agree with TRBD1. Per germline, CDR1 MNHNY and CDR2 SVGAGI (reference sequence). The CDR3 is 14 amino acids. V trimming: 6 bases; J trimming: 3 bases; junction bases outside the gene matches: 7. The CDR3 bases are TGTGCCAGCAGCCTGACAGGGCGGGACACTGAAGCTTTCTTT. Its protein product is CASSLTGRDTEAFF.

This clonotype has a handful of counts. The chain links TRBV2 to TRBJ1-4; D is perhaps TRBD1 (5 bases). This CDR3 region has 12 residues. Germline loops: CDR1 SNHLY, CDR2 FYNNEI. Between the trimmed V and J ends, which lost 8 bases and 6 bases, there was a span of 10 bases. CDR3 sequence reads: CASHRDDEKLFF. The CDR3 DNA reads TGTGCCAGCCACCGGGACGATGAAAAACTGTTTTTT.

The CDR3 loop is CASSGDSIRQPQHF. CDR3 sequence (DNA): TGTGCCAGCAGCGGGGACAGTATAAGGCAGCCCCAGCATTTT. This rearrangement joins TRBV9 to TRBJ1-5; the match to TRBD1 covers 7 bases. Germline V CDR1 and CDR2: SGDLS, YYNGEE. With 3 bases clipped from V and 7 bases from J, the junction kept 7 bases outside the gene matches. The CDR3 covers 14 residues.

This clonotype was observed a handful of times. The genes are TRBV20-1 and TRBJ2-7; 7 nucleotides line up with TRBD1. V trimming: 3 bases; J trimming: 1 base; junction bases outside the gene matches: 9. The CDR3 is made up of 15 amino acids. Germline CDR1 reads DFQATT; CDR2 reads SNEGSKA (reference sequence). CDR3 in amino acids: CSARTRDSVSYEQYF. The CDR3 bases are TGCAGTGCTAGGACCCGGGACAGCGTATCCTACGAGCAGTACTTC.

The V gene is TRBV7-2, the J gene TRBJ1-2; weak D call: TRBD1 (6 bases). The germline V and J ends were trimmed by 2 bases and 8 bases, with 21 bases remaining between them. Germline V gene sequence: CDR1 SGHTA, CDR2 FQGNSA. The CDR3 runs to 16 residues. For the CDR3, the DNA is TGTGCCAGCAGCTTAATGGGGAGGGGGGGGCAGGACGGCTACACCTTC. As protein: CASSLMGRGGQDGYTF.

The chain employs TRBV6-2 or TRBV6-3 and TRBJ2-5; 8 bases are a match to TRBD1. The CDR3 totals 13 residues. The ends lost 6 bases at V and 3 bases at J; junction bases unmatched: 3. Germline CDR1 and CDR2: MNHEY and SVGEGT. CDR3 region: CASRVTGEETQYF. In DNA form, the CDR3 reads TGTGCCAGCAGGGTGACAGGGGAAGAGACCCAGTACTTC.

This clonotype was recorded a few times. The V call is TRBV7-9, the J call TRBJ2-1; 7 nucleotides align to TRBD2. The CDR3 consists of 13 residues. Per germline, CDR1 SEHNR and CDR2 FQNEAQ (reference sequence). Germline trimming cut 8 bases from V and 5 bases from J; bases unmatched to any gene: 6. The DNA for the CDR3 is TGTGCCAGCGGTGGGCTAGCGGACAATGAGCAGTTCTTC. Amino acids: CASGGLADNEQFF.

The chain couples TRBV5-1 to TRBJ1-1; D might be TRBD1 (6 bases). This CDR3 is 14 amino acids long. V shed 4 bases and J shed 5 bases, with 15 bases lying between them. The germline V gene has CDR1 SGHRS and CDR2 YFSETQ. The CDR3 DNA reads as TGCGCCAGCAGCAATCACAGGGTGGGGACTGAAGCTTTCTTT. Encoded protein: CASSNHRVGTEAFF.

The CDR3 DNA reads as TGTGCCAGCAAATGGGCAGGGACAGAAAACATTCAGTACTTC. Translation gives CASKWAGTENIQYF. The chain has TRBV6-2 or TRBV6-3 and TRBJ2-4; 7 nucleotides match TRBD1. Unmatched junction bases numbered 8, after V lost 7 bases and J lost 5 bases. CDR1 is MNHEY and CDR2 is SVGEGT in the germline V gene. The CDR3 is made up of 14 amino acids.

The chain employs TRBV7-2 and TRBJ2-4; TRBD2 is a possible D gene (7 bases). The V gene lost 5 bases and the J gene lost 11 bases, with 19 bases spanning the gap. The CDR3 has 14 amino acids. Germline lookup yields CDR1 SGHTA and CDR2 FQGNSA. The CDR3 bases are TGTGCCAGCAGCCCCGGGCCGAGCGGGACATTTCAGTACTTC. It is translated as CASSPGPSGTFQYF.

The rearrangement joins TRBV29-1 to TRBJ1-2; the D is unclear. Germline CDR1 and CDR2: SQVTM and ANQGSEA. V lost 6 bases to trimming and J lost 3 bases, with 5 bases between them. The CDR3 extends over 10 amino acids. CDR3 sequence reads: CSVTDYGYTF. The CDR3 region has the DNA TGCAGCGTGACCGACTATGGCTACACCTTC. The whole variable domain, filled in from reference TRBV29-1 and TRBJ1-2, reads SAVISQKPSRDICQRGTSLTIQCQVDSQVTMMFWYRQQPGQSLTLIATANQGSEATYESGFVIDKFPISRPNLTFSTLTVSNMSPEDSSIYLCSVTDYGYTFGSGTRLTVV.

This clonotype was seen ten or more times. The rearrangement uses TRBV28 and TRBJ2-7; 8 bases fit TRBD2. V shed 5 bases, J shed 5 bases, and the junction held 5 bases outside the gene matches. Germline CDR1 and CDR2: MDHEN and SYDVKM. This CDR3 is built from 13 residues. CDR3 nucleotides: TGTGCCAGCAGTAACGGGAGGGAACACGAGCAGTACTTC. Protein sequence: CASSNGREHEQYF.

This chain links TRBV7-2 with TRBJ2-4; either TRBD1 or TRBD2 may fit D (5 bases each). From germline, CDR1 is SGHTA and CDR2 FQGNSA. This CDR3 has 12 residues. V shed 4 bases and J shed 14 bases, with 15 bases lying between them. CDR3: CASSSAGTSKYF. The CDR3 coding sequence is TGTGCCAGCAGCTCGGCCGGGACCTCCAAGTACTTC.

This clonotype occurred once. The V and J genes are TRBV7-3 and TRBJ2-2; 9 bases are a match to TRBD1. V dropped 4 bases and J dropped 4; count of bases not matched to a gene: 7. Germline V gene sequence: CDR1 SGHTA, CDR2 FQGTGA. CDR3 size: 16 residues. The CDR3 reads CASSSPGTGTTGELFF. Here the CDR3 DNA reads TGTGCCAGCAGCTCCCCCGGGACAGGGACCACCGGGGAGCTGTTTTTT.

This chain links TRBV28 with TRBJ2-7; D might be TRBD1 or TRBD2, each matching 5 bases. Trimming took 5 bases from V and 6 from J, leaving 17 bases between them. Per germline, CDR1 MDHEN and CDR2 SYDVKM. The CDR3 covers 14 residues. The CDR3 sequence: CASSTGTELREQYF. CDR3 sequence (DNA): TGTGCCAGCAGTACCGGGACCGAGCTGCGCGAGCAGTACTTC. The variable domain in full, with the rest retrieved from reference TRBV28 and TRBJ2-7, is DVKVTQSSRYLVKRTGEKVFLECVQDMDHENMFWYRQDPGLGLRLIYFSYDVKMKEKGDIPEGYSVSREKKERFSLILESASTNQTSMYLCASSTGTELREQYFGPGTRLTVT.

The rearrangement joins TRBV28 to TRBJ2-7, with TRBD2 matching over 9 bases. CDR1 is MDHEN, CDR2 SYDVKM, per germline. J lost 5 bases, V lost 6 bases, and 8 bases had no gene match. The CDR3 loop spans 14 amino acids. The CDR3 DNA follows: TGTGCCAGCAGGCCTAGCGGGGTGGGAAACGAGCAGTACTTC. It is translated as CASRPSGVGNEQYF.

The chain recombines TRBV29-1 with TRBJ2-5; TRBD1 agrees at 7 bases. CDR3 size: 16 residues. With 4 bases clipped from V and 2 bases from J, the junction kept 13 bases outside the gene matches. Per germline, CDR1 SQVTM and CDR2 ANQGSEA. In DNA, the CDR3 is TGCAGCGTTGGAGGGGCGAGACAGGGCCGTCAAGAGACCCAGTACTTC. Its translation is CSVGGARQGRQETQYF. Looking up the rest from reference TRBV29-1 and TRBJ2-5 gives the full variable domain: SAVISQKPSRDICQRGTSLTIQCQVDSQVTMMFWYRQQPGQSLTLIATANQGSEATYESGFVIDKFPISRPNLTFSTLTVSNMSPEDSSIYLCSVGGARQGRQETQYFGPGTRLLVL.

Concerning this clonotype itself: Germline is not matched at one junction end, which may reflect a read error. This chain joins TRBV12-3 or TRBV12-4 and TRBJ2-3, with D tentatively TRBD1 (6 bases). This CDR3 contains 15 residues. The chain's CDR3 is CVSSLRQASTDTQYF. The DNA for the CDR3 is TGTGTCAGCAGTTTGCGACAGGCGAGCACAGATACGCAGTATTTT.

This clonotype was observed once. This rearrangement joins TRBV7-2 to TRBJ2-7, with no clear D. The CDR3 sequence is 11 residues long. From germline, CDR1 is SGHTA and CDR2 FQGNSA. V was shortened by 5 bases and J by 7 bases, with 9 bases between the two germline ends. CDR3 coding DNA: TGTGCCAGCAGCCCCGCCGGGGAGCAGTACTTC. Amino acid sequence: CASSPAGEQYF. The variable domain in full, completed from reference TRBV7-2 and TRBJ2-7, reads GAGVSQSPSNKVTEKGKDVELRCDPISGHTALYWYRQSLGQGLEFLIYFQGNSAPDKSGLPSDRFSAERTGGSVSTLTIQRTQQEDSAVYLCASSPAGEQYFGPGTRLTVT.

The chain employs TRBV5-1 and TRBJ2-3; the match to TRBD1 covers 9 bases. The CDR3 consists of 14 residues. V lost 7 bases to trimming and J lost 4 bases; unmatched junction nucleotides: 7. From germline, CDR1 is SGHRS and CDR2 YFSETQ. CDR3 protein: CASSQGAVADTQYF. The CDR3 nucleotides are TGCGCCAGCTCACAGGGGGCGGTCGCAGATACGCAGTATTTT. Full variable domain (remainder filled in from reference TRBV5-1 and TRBJ2-3): KAGVTQTPRYLIKTRGQQVTLSCSPISGHRSVSWYQQTPGQGLQFLFEYFSETQRNKGNFPGRFSGRQFSNSRSEMNVSTLELGDSALYLCASSQGAVADTQYFGPGTRLTVL.

The chain links TRBV28 to TRBJ1-2; D is undetermined. V shed 1 base and J shed 4 bases, with 13 bases lying between them. Germline lookup yields CDR1 MDHEN and CDR2 SYDVKM. The length of the CDR3 is 15 residues. DNA of the CDR3: TGTGCCAGCAGTTTATCCTCGGGTACCCGCTATGGCTACACCTTC. Amino acid sequence: CASSLSSGTRYGYTF.

This clonotype has just a few counts. The chain uses TRBV20-1 and TRBJ2-7, with TRBD1 matching 9 bases. This CDR3 is built from 14 residues. The junction had 6 bases not matched to a gene; V was cut back by 3 bases and J by 3 bases. Germline CDR1 and CDR2: DFQATT and SNEGSKA (reference sequence). CDR3 protein: CSARDGTGIYEQYF. DNA for the CDR3: TGCAGTGCTAGGGACGGGACAGGGATCTACGAGCAGTACTTC.

This clonotype showed up just a few times. CDR3 DNA: TGTGCCAGCAGCGGTAGCGGGGGGTACAATGAGCAGTTCTTC. This gives the protein CASSGSGGYNEQFF. V and J are TRBV7-9 and TRBJ2-1; 10 bases map to TRBD2. Germline lookup yields CDR1 SEHNR and CDR2 FQNEAQ (reference sequence). The CDR3 is made up of 14 amino acids. The J segment lost 4 bases and the V segment lost 5 bases, leaving 2 bases of the junction unmatched. The full variable domain, in which reference TRBV7-9 and TRBJ2-1 provide the parts outside the CDR3, is DTGVSQNPRHKITKRGQNVTFRCDPISEHNRLYWYRQTLGQGPEFLTYFQNEAQLEKSRLLSDRFSAERPKGSFSTLEIQRTEQGDSAMYLCASSGSGGYNEQFFGPGTRLTVL.

This clonotype was detected only a few times. V and J are TRBV6-5 and TRBJ2-3; D might be TRBD1 (6 bases). The germline V gene has CDR1 MNHEY and CDR2 SVGAGI. Between the trimmed V and J ends, which lost 2 bases and 3 bases, there was a span of 21 bases. The CDR3 runs 18 residues. The CDR3, as DNA: TGTGCCAGCAGTTACCAGGGCAGGGGCCACGCGCCAACAGATACGCAGTATTTT. Amino acids: CASSYQGRGHAPTDTQYF.